This T cell receptor beta chain comes out of a study of cytomegalovirus exposure and HLA in healthy donors. Study-wide results and caveats: Later analysis indicated greater clonal expansion among HLA-associated TCR beta chains than among equally common other chains.

Researchers ran the PCR with 60 Vbeta and 13 Jbeta primers. Produced via immunoSEQ multiplex PCR; TCRdb's table is partial and in-frame only. Its listing shows about 120,000 clones. In regard to this clone: No antigen is known for it.

CDR1 is LNHDA and CDR2 is SQIVND in the germline V gene (reference sequence). The CDR3 has 15 residues. V was cut by 0 bases and J by 4 bases, with 10 bases left in between. Input material: PBMCs. The TCR originated in a woman in her forties in good health and CMV-seropositive. The chain uses TRBV19 and TRBJ1-5; D is unclear. The chain's CDR3 is CASSIDPGRNQPQHF. For the CDR3, the DNA is TGTGCCAGTAGTATAGACCCCGGGAGGAATCAGCCCCAGCATTTT.